The 29 T cell receptor beta chains given below trace back to one sample, sequenced in a study of CD8+CD57+ T cells in acquired aplastic anemia. Investigators profiled TCR beta VDJ and CDR3 from genomic DNA template. TCRdb called the reads again in MiXCR, with one record for every CDR3 protein. The sample consists of approximately 260,000 distinct CDR3 sequences, approximately 79% of them appearing once. Sequenced patients had shown CD8+CD57+ cell expansion by flow cytometry. What was sequenced was sorted CD4+, CD8+, or CD8+CD57+ T cells (not recorded which) from PBMCs. The receptors were sampled from a human donor with aplastic anemia.

Of note for this clonotype: One end of the junction varies from germline; a read error may be responsible. The chain combines TRBV7-8 with TRBJ2-3; TRBD2 is a possible D gene (6 bases). CDR1 is SGHVS and CDR2 is FQNEAQ in the germline V gene. The length of the CDR3 is 14 residues. DNA for the CDR3: TGTGCCAGCAGCTTACAGGGAGGCCCCGATACGCTGTATTTT. The encoded protein is CASSLQGGPDTLYF.

A remark on this clonotype: This clone may be a read error of a much larger clone one base away. The chain links TRBV11-3 to TRBJ2-5, with D unclear. CDR1 is SGHNT, CDR2 YENEEA, per germline. The ends were cut back, 5 bases at V and 2 bases at J, with 12 bases in the middle. This CDR3 contains 14 residues. CDR3 in amino acids: CASSRGGRQETQYF. As DNA, the CDR3 is TGTGCCAGCAGCAGAGGCGGCAGGCAAGAGACCCAGTACTTC. The whole variable domain, filled in from reference TRBV11-3 and TRBJ2-5, reads EAGVVQSPRYKIIEKKQPVAFWCNPISGHNTLYWYLQNLGQGPELLIRYENEEAVDDSQLPKDRFSAERLKGVDSTLKIQPAELGDSAVYLCASSRGGRQETQYFGPGTRLLVL.

Comment on this clonotype: Here the CDR3 omits its conserved ending phenylalanine or tryptophan, so a read error is the likely source. The limits of the CDR3 on the DNA are not certain, so only TCRdb's listed CDR3 is given. The chain employs TRBV7-8 and TRBJ2-3. The V gene's germline CDR1 is SGHVS and CDR2 FQNEAQ. The CDR3 has 12 amino acids, counting both end residues. CDR3: CASSLGADPHYL.

The chain carries TRBV7-8 and TRBJ2-1; 7 nucleotides align to TRBD2. CDR3 size: 16 residues. J gave up 13 bases and V 3 bases, and 18 bases lay outside the gene matches. CDR1 and CDR2 from the germline V gene are SGHVS and FQNEAQ. The CDR3 DNA reads TGTGCCAGCAGCTTTCAAAGAAGTCGCGGGAGCGAGGATCAGTTCTTC. Its translation: CASSFQRSRGSEDQFF.

The chain has TRBV19 and TRBJ2-7, with 8 positions matching TRBD1. Germline loops: CDR1 LNHDA, CDR2 SQIVND (reference sequence). V shed 6 bases and J 1 base; nucleotides not matched to a gene: 8. The CDR3 length is 15 residues. The CDR3 here is CASSIGQGGSYEQYV. CDR3 sequence (DNA): TGTGCCAGTAGCATCGGACAGGGTGGGTCCTACGAGCAGTACGTC.

On this clonotype: One junction end disagrees with the germline gene, perhaps due to a read error. The chain recombines TRBV7-6 with TRBJ2-3; D uncertain. This CDR3 is 14 amino acids long. Germline CDR1 is SGHVS and CDR2 is FNYEAQ. The CDR3 DNA follows: TGTGCCAGCAGCTTAGGCGGATCCTACGTCGATGAGCATTTT. This encodes CASSLGGSYVDEHF.

This chain connects TRBV9 to TRBJ1-2, with 7 bases aligning to TRBD1. CDR3 length: 15 residues. Germline CDR1 SGDLS, CDR2 YYNGEE. Trimming cost V 5 bases and J 8 bases; bases outside gene matches: 15. The chain's CDR3 is CASSFALAGGIGYTF. DNA for the CDR3: TGTGCCAGCAGTTTCGCGCTGGCAGGGGGTATCGGCTACACCTTC.

This rearrangement joins TRBV5-1 to TRBJ2-1; D possibly corresponds to TRBD1 (6 bases). The CDR3 loop spans 15 amino acids. V lost 3 bases and J 5 bases, leaving 15 bases between the germline ends. CDR1 and CDR2 (germline): SGHRS, YFSETQ. As DNA, the CDR3 is TGCGCCAGCAGCTCCTCGCAGGGGTTTGACAATGAGCAGTTCTTC. It specifies CASSSSQGFDNEQFF.

With regard to this clonotype: The CDR3 does not end in the conserved phenylalanine or tryptophan, so this is likely a read error. Because the CDR3's place on the DNA is in doubt, the DNA is left out and the CDR3 is given as listed by TCRdb. This chain connects TRBV10-3 to TRBJ2-1. The germline V gene has CDR1 ENHRY and CDR2 SYGVKD. The CDR3 is 11 residues long, ends included. CDR3 residues: CAISEDNAQVH.

The chain joins TRBV9 to TRBJ1-4, with D unresolved. Germline CDR1 and CDR2: SGDLS and YYNGEE. The CDR3 spans 17 residues. V gave up 5 bases and J gave up 9 bases, with 26 bases separating them. The CDR3 is CASSYGLAATDTQKLFF. The CDR3 DNA reads TGTGCCAGCAGTTACGGACTAGCAGCCACAGATACGCAAAAACTGTTTTTT.

This clonotype came up a few times. This chain connects TRBV2 to TRBJ1-1, with D hard to call. The CDR3 covers 14 residues. V was cut by 2 bases and J by 5 bases, with 12 bases left in between. The V gene's germline CDR1 is SNHLY and CDR2 FYNNEI. For the CDR3, the DNA is TGTGCCAGCAGTGAAACCTCGTTGGAGACTGAAGCTTTCTTT. This codes for CASSETSLETEAFF.

This clonotype was observed once. An end of the junction does not agree with germline; a read error may underlie this. The chain combines TRBV7-2 with TRBJ2-3, with 8 bases aligning to TRBD2. Germline CDR1 SGHTA, CDR2 FQGNSA. The CDR3 is made up of 13 amino acids. CDR3 DNA sequence: TGTGCCAGCAGCGAGGCGGGGGGCGCCGACCAGGGCTTT. As protein: CASSEAGGADQGF.

A remark on this clonotype: Compared with germline, one end of the junction differs, possibly owing to a read error. The rearrangement links TRBV7-8 to TRBJ1-2; D gene unclear. The CDR3 covers 15 residues. Germline V gene lookup returns CDR1 SGHVS and CDR2 FQNEAQ. CDR3 sequence reads: CANSQGLAGGYTYTF. The CDR3 DNA sequence: TGCGCCAACAGCCAAGGCCTTGCAGGTGGCTACACCTACACCTTC. The complete variable domain, with remaining parts taken from reference TRBV7-8 and TRBJ1-2, reads GAGVSQSPRYKVAKRGQDVALRCDPISGHVSLFWYQQALGQGPEFLTYFQNEAQLDKSGLPSDRFFAERPEGSVSTLKIQRTQQEDSAVYLCANSQGLAGGYTYTFGSGTRLTVV.

In the case of this clonotype: One end of the junction varies from germline; a read error may be responsible. The chain combines TRBV2 with TRBJ1-2; D is unclear. There are 13 residues in the CDR3. In germline, CDR1 is SNHLY, CDR2 FYNNEI. The CDR3: CASGGDGRDGHTF. The CDR3 DNA sequence: TGTGCCAGCGGCGGGGATGGCAGAGATGGGCACACTTTC.

The chain is built from TRBV7-9 and TRBJ2-3, with D tentatively TRBD1 (5 bases). The ends were cut back, 3 bases at V and 15 bases at J, with 25 bases in the middle. Germline CDR1 SEHNR, CDR2 FQNEAQ (reference sequence). The CDR3 has 15 residues. CDR3 in amino acids: CASSLAARGTDQHYF. DNA for the CDR3: TGTGCCAGCAGCTTGGCCGCTAGGGGCACCGATCAGCACTATTTT.

A note on this clonotype: One end of the junction varies from germline; a read error may be responsible. The chain employs TRBV7-2 and TRBJ1-1; D gene ambiguous. The V gene's germline CDR1 is SGHTA and CDR2 FQGNSA. This CDR3 region has 15 residues. The DNA for the CDR3 is TGTGCCAGCAGCTTAGATCGAAGTGGGGATACTGAAGATTTCTTT. This gives the protein CASSLDRSGDTEDFF.

As concerns this clonotype: It is likely a read error, because the conserved phenylalanine at the end of the CDR3 is missing. The DNA is left out, because the CDR3 cannot be placed on it with certainty; the CDR3 is given as TCRdb lists it. CDR3 sequence: CASSIASAAYNEQLFV. The genes are TRBV19 and TRBJ2-2; no DNA check was done on the table's D call, TRBD2. Termini included, the CDR3 measures 16 amino acids. Germline V gives CDR1 LNHDA, CDR2 SQIVND (reference sequence).

This clonotype was recorded a few times. J is TRBJ1-2 and V is TRBV13, with 9 bases aligning to TRBD1. V trimming: 3 bases; J trimming: 3 bases; junction bases outside the gene matches: 8. The CDR3 spans 16 residues. Germline V gene data show CDR1 as PRHDT and CDR2 as FYEKMQ (reference sequence). CDR3 loop: CASSLEDRGLDYGYTF. The DNA for the CDR3 is TGTGCCAGCAGCTTGGAGGACAGGGGCCTGGACTATGGCTACACCTTC.

The V gene is TRBV5-8, the J gene TRBJ2-5, with 7 bases fitting TRBD2. This CDR3 contains 17 residues. Trimming took 2 bases from V and 4 from J; bases not matched to a gene: 14. In germline, CDR1 is SGHTS, CDR2 YDEGEE. CDR3 amino acids: CASSFATSGNLVETQYF. CDR3 bases: TGTGCCAGCAGCTTTGCGACCAGCGGGAACTTGGTAGAGACCCAGTACTTC.

In the case of this clonotype: Sequence at one end of the junction differs from germline and may be a read error. This chain joins TRBV7-9 and TRBJ2-5; D gene uncertain. This CDR3 has 14 amino acids. The germline gives CDR1 SEHNR, CDR2 FQNEAQ (reference sequence). The CDR3 reads CATSMGPSQVSQYF. In nucleotides, the CDR3 is TGTGCCACCAGCATGGGCCCCAGCCAGGTGTCCCAGTACTTC.

The V and J genes are TRBV7-3 and TRBJ2-1; 8 bases map to TRBD2. V trimming: 5 bases; J trimming: 12 bases; junction bases outside the gene matches: 18. The CDR3 is 16 amino acids. Germline V gene lookup returns CDR1 SGHTA and CDR2 FQGTGA. DNA for the CDR3: TGTGCCAGCAGCCTTCAAAGAGGCGGGGGGCGCGATGCGCAGTTCTTC. Encoded protein: CASSLQRGGGRDAQFF.

V and J are TRBV7-3 and TRBJ2-7, with D uncertain. V was clipped by 3 bases and J by 2 bases, with 8 bases between them. This CDR3 comprises 13 residues. CDR1 SGHTA and CDR2 FQGTGA come from the germline V gene. CDR3 amino acids: CASSFLTTYEQYF. Here the CDR3 DNA reads TGTGCCAGCAGCTTTCTTACAACCTACGAGCAGTACTTC.

CDR3 protein: CASRRVPGSTEAFF. CDR3 bases: TGTGCCAGCAGGAGAGTCCCGGGTTCCACTGAAGCTTTCTTT. V gene TRBV12-3 or TRBV12-4 combines with J gene TRBJ1-1; D gene ambiguous. V lost 6 bases and J 4 bases, leaving 15 bases between the germline ends. The CDR3 consists of 14 residues.

V and J are TRBV9 and TRBJ2-7, with unresolved D. CDR1 and CDR2 from the germline V gene are SGDLS and YYNGEE. The CDR3 has 11 residues. CDR3: CASGDGYEQHV. CDR3 coding DNA: TGTGCCAGCGGCGACGGTTACGAGCAGCACGTC.

The V gene is TRBV19, the J gene TRBJ2-1; either TRBD1 or TRBD2 may fit D (5 bases each). Trimming stripped 3 bases from V and 6 bases from J, with 12 bases between. From germline, CDR1 is LNHDA and CDR2 SQIVND (reference sequence). The CDR3 is 14 amino acids. This chain's CDR3 is CASSIRERRNEQFF. CDR3 sequence (DNA): TGTGCCAGTAGTATCAGGGAGCGCCGCAATGAGCAGTTCTTC.

The chain has TRBV7-8 and TRBJ2-1, with D perhaps matching TRBD2 (5 bases). Trimming removed 5 bases from V and 13 bases from J, with 27 bases in between. Germline values: CDR1 SGHVS, CDR2 FQNEAQ. The length of the CDR3 is 16 residues. In DNA form, the CDR3 reads TGTGCCAGCAGCATGTCGAGCTCCGGGGAGCTGTTTTTTCAGTTCTTC. This translates into CASSMSSSGELFFQFF.

This clonotype was counted a single time. Because it lacks the conserved phenylalanine or tryptophan at the end, this CDR3 is likely a read error. The DNA is omitted, as the CDR3 cannot be located on it reliably, and the CDR3 follows TCRdb's listing. The chain uses TRBV7-9 and TRBJ2-3; the table's D call, TRBD1, has no DNA check behind it. Both ends counted, the CDR3 spans 13 residues. CDR1 is SEHNR and CDR2 is FQNEAQ in the germline V gene (reference sequence). The chain's CDR3 is CASGDGGREIDTL.

This rearrangement joins TRBV19 to TRBJ2-1; 10 bases fit TRBD2. V shed 7 bases and J 5 bases; nucleotides not matched to a gene: 2. CDR3 length: 13 amino acids. Germline CDR1 and CDR2: LNHDA and SQIVND (reference sequence). The CDR3 region has the DNA TGTGCCAGTAACCTAGCGGGAGACAATGAGCAGTTCTTC. It encodes CASNLAGDNEQFF.

The CDR3 DNA reads TGTGCCAGCAGTGAGGCGGATAGCCACCATCCCCAGCATTTT. The encoded protein is CASSEADSHHPQHF. The chain couples TRBV2 to TRBJ2-3; D unresolved. The J call may be wrong; the DNA end is better matched by TRBJ1-5. Germline V gene data show CDR1 as SNHLY and CDR2 as FYNNEI. The CDR3 spans 14 residues.